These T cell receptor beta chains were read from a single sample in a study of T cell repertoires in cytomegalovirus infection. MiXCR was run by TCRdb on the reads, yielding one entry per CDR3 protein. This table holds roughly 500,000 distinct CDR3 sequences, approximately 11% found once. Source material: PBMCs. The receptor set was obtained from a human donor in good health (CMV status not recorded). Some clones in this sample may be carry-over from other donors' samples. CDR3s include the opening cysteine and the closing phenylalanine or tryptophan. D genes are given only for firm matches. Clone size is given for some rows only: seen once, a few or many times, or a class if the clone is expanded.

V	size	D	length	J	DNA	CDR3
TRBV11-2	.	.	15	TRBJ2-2	TGTGCCAGCAGCTTAGACGGCGGCGGCGCCGGGGAGCTGTTTTTT	CASSLDGGGAGELFF
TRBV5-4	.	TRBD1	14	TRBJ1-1	TGTGCCAGCAGCTCAAAGACAGGGGTAACTGAAGCTTTCTTT	CASSSKTGVTEAFF
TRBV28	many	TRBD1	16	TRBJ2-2	TGTGCCAGCAAGACAGGGAATTACTGGAACACCGGGGAGCTGTTTTTT	CASKTGNYWNTGELFF
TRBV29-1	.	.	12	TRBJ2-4	TGCAGCGTTGGGGGCGGGGTAAACATTCAGTACTTC	CSVGGGVNIQYF
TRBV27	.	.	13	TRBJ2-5	TGTGCCAGCAGCCTGGGGAGACGAGAGACCCAGTACTTC	CASSLGRRETQYF
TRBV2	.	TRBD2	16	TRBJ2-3	TGTGCCAGCAGTAAAAACGGACTAGCGGGAGTCGGCACGCAGTATTTT	CASSKNGLAGVGTQYF
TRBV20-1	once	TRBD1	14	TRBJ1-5	TGCAGTGCTCATGGGGGACAGAGCAATCAGCCCCAGCATTTT	CSAHGGQSNQPQHF
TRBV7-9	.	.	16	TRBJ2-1	TGTGCCAGCAGCAAGAGGGACGGGTCCACTAGCAATGAGCAGTTCTTC	CASSKRDGSTSNEQFF
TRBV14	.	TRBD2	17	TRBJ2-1	TGTGCCAGCAGCCAAACCAGCCTAGCGGCGGCCCCGGGGAGGCAGTTCTTC	CASSQTSLAAAPGRQFF
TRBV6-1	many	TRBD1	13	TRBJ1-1	TGTGCCAGCAGCATAGGACAGGGAAGTGAAGCTTTCTTT	CASSIGQGSEAFF
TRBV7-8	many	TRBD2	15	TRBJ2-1	TGTGCCAGCAGCCCTCGGACTAGCGGGGGGGATGAGCAGTTCTTC	CASSPRTSGGDEQFF
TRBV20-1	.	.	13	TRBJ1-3	TGCAGTGCTACGGACCCGACGGGAAACACCATATATTTT	CSATDPTGNTIYF
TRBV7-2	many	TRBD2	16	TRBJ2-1	TGTGCCAGCAGCCTCCGGGGGACTAGCCGACGCAATGAGCAGTTCTTC	CASSLRGTSRRNEQFF
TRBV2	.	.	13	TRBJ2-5	TGTGCCAGCAACTGGAGGGGCCAAGAGACCCAGTACTTC	CASNWRGQETQYF
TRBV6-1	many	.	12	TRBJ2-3	TGTGCCAGCAGTGGCTCAACAGATACGCAGTATTTT	CASSGSTDTQYF
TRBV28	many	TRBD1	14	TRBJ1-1	TGTGCCAGCAGTCAACAGGGGGCGGACACTGAAGCTTTCTTT	CASSQQGADTEAFF
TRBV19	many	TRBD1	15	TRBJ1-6	TGTGCCAGTAGAAAAGAACAGGGGTATAGTTCACCCCTCCACTTT	CASRKEQGYSSPLHF
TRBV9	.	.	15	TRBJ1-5	TGTGCCAGCAGCGTAGATGACAGCCCCGATCAGCCCCAGCATTTT	CASSVDDSPDQPQHF
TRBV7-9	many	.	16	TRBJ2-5	TGTGCCAGCAGCCCGGACAGTCCCGTTTTTGGAGAGACCCAGTACTTC	CASSPDSPVFGETQYF
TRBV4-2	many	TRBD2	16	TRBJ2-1	TGTGCCAGCAGCCAAGATCGGGCTAGCGGGACCGTTGAGCAGTTCTTC	CASSQDRASGTVEQFF
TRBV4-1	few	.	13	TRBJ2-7	TGCGCCAGCAGCCAGGTGGTGGACTACGAGCAGTACTTC	CASSQVVDYEQYF
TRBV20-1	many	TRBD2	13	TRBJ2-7	TGCAGTGGGACTAGCGGAGGCCTCTACGAGCAGTACTTC	CSGTSGGLYEQYF
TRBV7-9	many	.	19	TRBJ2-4	TGTGCCAGCAGCTTTCTTGCAGGGCGGGAAGGCCTCGCCAAAAACATTCAGTACTTC	CASSFLAGREGLAKNIQYF
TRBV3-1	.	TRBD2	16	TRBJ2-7	TGTGCCAGCAGCCCGCGGATAGCGGGATACTTCTACGAGCAGTACTTC	CASSPRIAGYFYEQYF
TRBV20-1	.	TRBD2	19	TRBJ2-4	TGCAGTGCTCTATACCCCAGCGGGAGGGCCGATTTGGCCAAAAACATTCAGTACTTC	CSALYPSGRADLAKNIQYF
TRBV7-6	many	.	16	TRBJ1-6	TGTGCCAGCAGCAAACTCGGGACGGGACTTAATTCACCCCTCCACTTT	CASSKLGTGLNSPLHF
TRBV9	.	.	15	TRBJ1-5	TGTGCCAGCAGCACCGAAGACGGACTGAATCAGCCCCAGCATTTT	CASSTEDGLNQPQHF
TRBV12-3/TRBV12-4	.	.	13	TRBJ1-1	TGTGCCAGCAGTTCCGATGTGAACACTGAAGCTTTCTTT	CASSSDVNTEAFF
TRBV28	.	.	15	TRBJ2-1	TGTGCCAGCAGTTTTATCACAGACTCCTACAATGAGCAGTTCTTC	CASSFITDSYNEQFF
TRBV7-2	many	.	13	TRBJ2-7	TGTGCCAGCAGCCCTCAGGGTCTTGACGAGCAGTACTTC	CASSPQGLDEQYF
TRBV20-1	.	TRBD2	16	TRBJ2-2	TGCAGTGCTGGTACTAGCGGGAGGGCTTTTACCGGGGAGCTGTTTTTT	CSAGTSGRAFTGELFF
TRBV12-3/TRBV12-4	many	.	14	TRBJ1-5	TGTGCCAGCAGGCAGGGGCTTAGCAATCAGCCCCAGCATTTT	CASRQGLSNQPQHF
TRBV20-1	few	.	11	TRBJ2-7	TGCAGTGCTACCAGCTCCTACGAGCAGTACTTC	CSATSSYEQYF
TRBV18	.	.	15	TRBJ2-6	TGTGCCAGCTCCCTGGAAGAGGCTGGGGTCAACGTCCTGACTTTC	CASSLEEAGVNVLTF
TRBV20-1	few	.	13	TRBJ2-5	TGCAGTGCTGGGCACCAGGCCCAAGAGACCCAGTACTTC	CSAGHQAQETQYF
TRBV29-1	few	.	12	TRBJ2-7	TGCAGCGTGGGGGGCGCCGGCTACGAGCAGTACTTC	CSVGGAGYEQYF
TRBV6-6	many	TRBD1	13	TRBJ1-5	TGTGCCAGCAGGGGGACAGTGGATCAGCCCCAGCATTTT	CASRGTVDQPQHF
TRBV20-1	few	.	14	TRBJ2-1	TGCAGTGGGGGCGGGAGGCCACAGGGGGATGAGCAGTTCTTC	CSGGGRPQGDEQFF
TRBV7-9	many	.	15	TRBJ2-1	TGTGCCAGCAGCTTACGGGCTACCTCCTACAATGAGCAGTTCTTC	CASSLRATSYNEQFF
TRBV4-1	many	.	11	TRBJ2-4	TGCGCCAGCAGCCAGGTAGACATTCAGTACTTC	CASSQVDIQYF
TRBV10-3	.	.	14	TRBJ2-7	TGTGCCATCAGTGCTGGGCCAGGGACCTACGAGCAGTACTTC	CAISAGPGTYEQYF